The 25 T cell receptor beta chains in this list originate from one sample, sequenced in a study of T cells after yellow fever vaccination. In TCRdb, the 5' RACE reads were re-called with MiXCR into one record per CDR3 protein. The sample gives 300,000 to 350,000 distinct CDR3 sequences, roughly a tenth of which show up once; over 3% is in the top ten. This specimen consisted of CD4+ T cells sorted from PBMCs, obtained 45 days after the yellow fever booster vaccination. Every receptor here comes from a man between 18 and 35 years old who received the YFV17D yellow fever vaccine.

The chain uses TRBV12-1 and TRBJ1-2; the table gives TRBD1 as D, unverified against the DNA. TRBV12-1 corresponds to a pseudogene. This CDR3 has 14 amino acids. As DNA, the CDR3 is TGTGCCAGCAGCATCAGGGGGCCCTTGTATGGCTACACCTTC. This translates into CASSIRGPLYGYTF.

This clonotype was seen a few times. This chain connects TRBV5-6 to TRBJ2-3, with D perhaps being TRBD1 or TRBD2 (6 bases each). Per germline, CDR1 SGHDT and CDR2 YYEEEE. Trimming took off 7 bases at V and 6 bases at J, with 15 bases between the two ends. This CDR3 has 13 amino acids. Here the CDR3 reads CASGFSGADTQYF. The CDR3 DNA sequence: TGTGCCAGCGGATTCTCGGGGGCGGATACGCAGTATTTT.

This clonotype was seen a handful of times. The rearrangement joins TRBV5-1 to TRBJ2-3; possible D gene TRBD2, 6 bases. The germline V and J ends were trimmed by 0 bases and 4 bases, with 9 bases remaining between them. Looked up from germline, CDR1 is SGHRS and CDR2 is YFSETQ. The CDR3 totals 14 residues. The CDR3 reads CASSLGGISDTQYF. DNA of the CDR3: TGCGCCAGCAGCTTGGGCGGGATCTCAGATACGCAGTATTTT. Full variable domain (outside the CDR3, taken from reference TRBV5-1 and TRBJ2-3): KAGVTQTPRYLIKTRGQQVTLSCSPISGHRSVSWYQQTPGQGLQFLFEYFSETQRNKGNFPGRFSGRQFSNSRSEMNVSTLELGDSALYLCASSLGGISDTQYFGPGTRLTVL.

There are a few counts of this clonotype. This sequence joins TRBV29-1 and TRBJ2-1; 7 bases are a match to TRBD2. V was pared by 6 bases and J by 2 bases, with 4 bases of the junction left unmatched. Germline CDR1 SQVTM, CDR2 ANQGSEA. The length of the CDR3 is 13 residues. CDR3: CSVSGVPYNEQFF. In DNA, the CDR3 is TGCAGCGTGAGCGGGGTACCCTACAATGAGCAGTTCTTC.

This clonotype turned up a few times. This rearrangement joins TRBV12-3 or TRBV12-4 to TRBJ2-1, with D possibly TRBD2 on 6 matching bases. V shed 6 bases and J shed 13 bases, with 13 bases lying between them. This CDR3 has 11 amino acids. DNA of the CDR3: TGTGCCAGCAGCCCAGGACTACCACAGTTCTTC. This encodes CASSPGLPQFF.

This clonotype was seen only a few times. The rearrangement joins TRBV7-3 to TRBJ2-5; 9 bases align to TRBD1. The CDR3 runs 14 residues. With 2 bases clipped from V and 4 bases from J, the junction kept 2 bases outside the gene matches. CDR1 and CDR2 from the germline V gene are SGHTA and FQGTGA. The CDR3 region has the DNA TGTGCCAGCAGCTTAGACAGGGGGTCAGAGACCCAGTACTTC. Translating it yields CASSLDRGSETQYF.

The chain couples TRBV6-5 to TRBJ2-7; the D gene is possibly TRBD2 (5 bases). In germline, CDR1 is MNHEY, CDR2 SVGAGI. V was clipped by 9 bases and J by 0 bases, with 15 bases between them. This CDR3 region has 14 residues. The CDR3 region is CASSFAGISYEQYF. Here the CDR3 DNA reads TGTGCCAGTTCGTTTGCGGGCATCTCCTACGAGCAGTACTTC.

This clonotype was found a few times. The chain combines TRBV6-6 with TRBJ2-7, with D perhaps given as TRBD1 or TRBD2 (5 bases each). CDR1 and CDR2 from the germline V gene are MNHNY and SVGAGI (reference sequence). The V and J ends lost 4 bases and 5 bases respectively, with 15 bases between them. The CDR3 has 14 residues. Here the CDR3 reads CASSSRGRDHEQYF. The DNA for the CDR3 is TGTGCCAGCAGTTCCCGAGGCAGGGACCACGAGCAGTACTTC.

This chain joins TRBV7-9 and TRBJ1-6, with 11 bases that match TRBD1. The V gene's germline CDR1 is SEHNR and CDR2 FQNEAQ (reference sequence). This CDR3 is built from 16 residues. V lost 5 bases, J lost 10 bases, and 10 bases stayed unmatched. The CDR3 bases are TGTGCCAGCAGCCGGGACAGGGGGTCGGTCGAATCACCCCTCCACTTT. Its protein product is CASSRDRGSVESPLHF.

This clonotype was recorded a few times. This chain links TRBV5-1 with TRBJ1-4; 7 nucleotides align to TRBD1. Germline values: CDR1 SGHRS, CDR2 YFSETQ. The CDR3 is 15 amino acids. The V segment lost 4 bases and the J segment 8 bases; nucleotides outside the gene matches: 11. The CDR3 DNA reads TGCGCCAGCAGCCTCCGACAGGGAGGAATCGAAAAACTGTTTTTT. It encodes CASSLRQGGIEKLFF. The full variable domain, with the rest looked up from reference TRBV5-1 and TRBJ1-4, is KAGVTQTPRYLIKTRGQQVTLSCSPISGHRSVSWYQQTPGQGLQFLFEYFSETQRNKGNFPGRFSGRQFSNSRSEMNVSTLELGDSALYLCASSLRQGGIEKLFFGSGTQLSVL.

This chain uses TRBV20-1 with TRBJ2-1, with TRBD2 identical over 9 bases. This CDR3 contains 14 residues. The ends lost 3 bases at V and 9 bases at J; junction bases unmatched: 9. The V gene's germline CDR1 is DFQATT and CDR2 SNEGSKA (reference sequence). The CDR3 here is CSASGGGASAEQFF. The DNA of the CDR3 is TGCAGTGCTAGCGGCGGGGGGGCCTCAGCTGAGCAGTTCTTC.

This clonotype was picked up a small number of times. CDR3 bases: TGTGCCAGCAGCCCCCACCCTAGACCCAATACGCAGTATTTT. Translation gives CASSPHPRPNTQYF. J is TRBJ2-3 and V is TRBV7-2; D gene ambiguous. V was cut by 5 bases and J by 7 bases, with 16 bases left in between. This CDR3 region has 14 residues. The germline CDR1 and CDR2 sequences are SGHTA and FQGNSA.

This clonotype was counted many times. The chain joins TRBV27 to TRBJ1-5, with D perhaps TRBD1 (6 bases). Germline V lookup: CDR1 MNHEY, CDR2 SMNVEV (reference sequence). V gave up 6 bases and J gave up 2 bases, with 14 bases separating them. The CDR3 spans 15 residues. The CDR3 is CASSRGGRGNQPQHF. CDR3 in DNA: TGTGCCAGCAGCCGAGGGGGAAGAGGCAATCAGCCCCAGCATTTT.

The chain joins TRBV7-3 to TRBJ1-2; D gene unclear. Deletions cut 5 bases from V and 0 bases from J, with 10 bases between. Germline V lookup: CDR1 SGHTA, CDR2 FQGTGA. The CDR3 sequence is 14 residues long. The CDR3 DNA reads TGTGCCAGCAGCCCAGACTATACTAACTATGGCTACACCTTC. As protein: CASSPDYTNYGYTF.

The DNA of the CDR3 is TGTGCCAGCAGCTCCGGACTGCTGCCAGATACGCAGTATTTT. Protein sequence: CASSSGLLPDTQYF. V gene TRBV7-2 combines with J gene TRBJ2-3, with D possibly being TRBD2 (5 bases). In germline, CDR1 is SGHTA, CDR2 FQGNSA. The CDR3 spans 14 residues. The V end was cut by 4 bases, the J end by 4 bases, with 12 bases between.

This clonotype showed up just a few times. This chain connects TRBV6-2 or TRBV6-3 to TRBJ1-1; 7 positions agree with TRBD1. Germline V CDR1 and CDR2: MNHEY, SVGEGT. Unmatched junction bases numbered 16, after V lost 5 bases and J lost 4 bases. The CDR3 is made up of 17 amino acids. This CDR3 reads CASSPLTGEVEGTEAFF. CDR3 coding DNA: TGTGCCAGCAGTCCACTCACAGGGGAGGTCGAGGGCACTGAAGCTTTCTTT.

About this clonotype: The DNA is omitted, as the CDR3 cannot be located on it reliably, and the CDR3 follows TCRdb's listing. The chain employs TRBV6-2 or TRBV6-3 and TRBJ2-2; the table gives TRBD1 as D, unverified against the DNA. Germline CDR1 is MNHEY and CDR2 is SVGEGT. The CDR3 contains 14 residues when both ends are counted. CDR3 residues: CASSFFGAGGELFF.

This clonotype appeared a few times. The rearrangement uses TRBV4-2 and TRBJ1-2; 8 bases agree with TRBD1. V lost 4 bases to trimming and J lost 0 bases; unmatched junction nucleotides: 13. The CDR3 loop spans 18 amino acids. Germline CDR1 is LGHNA and CDR2 is YNFKEQ. The CDR3 loop reads CASSRVVPGQDPNYGYTF. Here the CDR3 DNA reads TGTGCCAGCAGCCGGGTCGTACCGGGACAGGATCCTAACTATGGCTACACCTTC.

V is TRBV10-3 and J is TRBJ2-5; D is possibly TRBD2 (7 bases). This CDR3 has 14 amino acids. CDR1 and CDR2 (germline): ENHRY, SYGVKD. V gave up 8 bases and J gave up 5 bases, with 18 bases separating them. The CDR3 region is CAIRPGGPTETQYF. For the CDR3, the DNA is TGTGCCATCCGCCCGGGGGGCCCGACGGAGACCCAGTACTTC.

The chain recombines TRBV14 with TRBJ2-3; TRBD2 is a possible D gene (6 bases). This CDR3 region has 14 residues. Trimming stripped 3 bases from V and 1 base from J, with 8 bases between. Germline CDR1 reads SGHDN; CDR2 reads FVKESK. This chain's CDR3 is CASSQRDRTDTQYF. DNA of the CDR3: TGTGCCAGCAGCCAGCGGGATCGCACAGATACGCAGTATTTT.

The V gene is TRBV6-2 or TRBV6-3, the J gene TRBJ2-3, with D possibly TRBD1 on 6 matching bases. The CDR3 length is 17 residues. Germline CDR1 MNHEY, CDR2 SVGEGT. Trimming shortened V by 2 bases and J by 3 bases, and 18 bases separated the two germline ends. Written as DNA, the CDR3 is TGTGCCAGCAGTTACCGTCAGGCGGGCAGGGGAACAGATACGCAGTATTTT. This gives the protein CASSYRQAGRGTDTQYF.

The rearrangement joins TRBV20-1 to TRBJ2-7; no clear D gene. V shed 1 base and J shed 6 bases, with 16 bases lying between them. Germline CDR1 is DFQATT and CDR2 is SNEGSKA (reference sequence). This CDR3 has 14 residues. The CDR3 region is CSARGVSSLGEQYF. The CDR3 nucleotides read TGCAGTGCTAGAGGTGTCAGTAGCCTTGGCGAGCAGTACTTC.

The CDR3 sequence: CATSVGLNNEQFF. In nucleotides, the CDR3 is TGTGCCACCAGCGTCGGGCTAAACAATGAGCAGTTCTTC. This chain joins TRBV15 and TRBJ2-1; D gene unclear. The CDR3 extends over 13 amino acids. V lost 5 bases, J lost 5 bases, and 10 bases lay in between. From germline, CDR1 is LNHNV and CDR2 YYDKDF (reference sequence).

The genes are TRBV3-1 and TRBJ2-3; no clear D gene. The CDR3 covers 13 residues. Germline-derived CDR1 and CDR2 are LGHDT and YNNKEL (reference sequence). V shed 2 bases and J shed 2 bases, with 5 bases lying between them. In DNA, the CDR3 is TGTGCCAGCAGCCAAAGGGACACAGATACGCAGTATTTT. This gives the protein CASSQRDTDTQYF.

The chain has TRBV12-3 or TRBV12-4 and TRBJ1-2; D unresolved. V lost 1 base and J 0 bases, leaving 6 bases between the germline ends. The CDR3 length is 14 residues. CDR3 protein: CASSLGGSNYGYTF. The CDR3 nucleotides read TGTGCCAGCAGTTTAGGGGGTTCTAACTATGGCTACACCTTC.